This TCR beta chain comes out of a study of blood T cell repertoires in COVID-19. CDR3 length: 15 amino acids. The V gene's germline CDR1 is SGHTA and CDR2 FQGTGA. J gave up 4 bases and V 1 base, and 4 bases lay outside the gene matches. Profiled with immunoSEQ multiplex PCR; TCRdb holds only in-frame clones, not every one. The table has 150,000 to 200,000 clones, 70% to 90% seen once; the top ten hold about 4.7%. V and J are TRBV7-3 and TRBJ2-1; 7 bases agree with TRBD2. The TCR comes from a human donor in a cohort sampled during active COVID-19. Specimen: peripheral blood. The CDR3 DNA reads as TGTGCCAGCAGCTTAAGCCTAGCGGCTTACAATGAGCAGTTCTTC. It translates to CASSLSLAAYNEQFF.